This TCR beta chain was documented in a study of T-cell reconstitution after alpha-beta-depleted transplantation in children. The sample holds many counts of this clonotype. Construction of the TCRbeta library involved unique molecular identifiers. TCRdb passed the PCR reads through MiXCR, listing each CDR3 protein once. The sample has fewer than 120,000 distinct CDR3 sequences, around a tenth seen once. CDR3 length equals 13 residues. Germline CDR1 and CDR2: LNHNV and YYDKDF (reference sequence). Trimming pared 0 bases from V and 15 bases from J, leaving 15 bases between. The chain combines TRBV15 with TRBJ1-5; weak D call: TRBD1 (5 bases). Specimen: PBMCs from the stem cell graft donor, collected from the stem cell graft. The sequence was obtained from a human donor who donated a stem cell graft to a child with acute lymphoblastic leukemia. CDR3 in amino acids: CATSRDRPGRRHF. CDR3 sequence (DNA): TGTGCCACCAGCAGAGATCGGCCAGGGCGAAGGCATTTT.